The 17 T cell receptor beta chains below all came from one sample that was sequenced in a study of blood T cell repertoires in COVID-19. TCRdb keeps only in-frame clones here, not all; method: immunoSEQ multiplex PCR. The data show fewer than 250,000 clones, 70% to 90% seen once. Sequencing was done on a sample of peripheral blood. These TCRs come from a man aged 35-49 years with acute or convalescent COVID-19.

The CDR3 DNA is TGTGCCAGTAGTTGGGCCGGGACAGGGTGGAATGGCTACACCTTC. This gives the protein CASSWAGTGWNGYTF. This chain joins TRBV19 and TRBJ1-2, with 9 bases lining up with TRBD1. The CDR3 is made up of 15 amino acids. Losses at the gene ends were 5 bases for V and 6 bases for J; bases not matched to a gene: 10. Looked up from germline, CDR1 is LNHDA and CDR2 is SQIVND (reference sequence).

This chain joins TRBV6-5 and TRBJ1-2, with 8 bases aligning to TRBD1. V gave up 6 bases and J gave up 6 bases; unmatched junction bases: 0. The CDR3 runs to 11 residues. The germline V gene has CDR1 MNHEY and CDR2 SVGAGI. The CDR3: CASRTGDGYTF. The DNA for the CDR3 is TGTGCCAGCAGGACAGGGGATGGCTACACCTTC.

This clone was found a few times. The chain links TRBV7-7 to TRBJ2-7; 10 nucleotides align to TRBD2. This CDR3 has 15 amino acids. Germline CDR1 and CDR2: SSHAT and FNYEAQ (reference sequence). DNA of the CDR3: TGTGCTAGCGCGCCTAGCGGGGGAAACGGCATCGAGCAGTACTTC. Residues: CASAPSGGNGIEQYF.

This chain connects TRBV7-2 to TRBJ2-3, with TRBD2 as a possible D gene (6 bases). The V and J ends lost 2 bases and 3 bases respectively, with 18 bases between them. CDR3 length equals 17 residues. The germline CDR1 and CDR2 sequences are SGHTA and FQGNSA. CDR3 nucleotide sequence: TGTGCCAGCAGCTTACGGGGGATGACGGCGGGGACAGATACGCAGTATTTT. The encoded protein is CASSLRGMTAGTDTQYF.

The chain joins TRBV19 to TRBJ1-5; a possible D gene is TRBD1 (5 bases). Trimming pared 5 bases from V and 7 bases from J, leaving 15 bases between. The V gene's germline CDR1 is LNHDA and CDR2 SQIVND (reference sequence). This CDR3 comprises 14 residues. The chain's CDR3 is CASSHSGLYQPQHF. In DNA form, the CDR3 reads TGTGCCAGTAGTCATTCAGGGCTCTACCAGCCCCAGCATTTT.

In this sample, this clone turned up once. Its ends do not fully match the called genes, so a read error is possible. The chain is built from TRBV3-1 (or the pseudogene TRBV3-2) and TRBJ2-1, with D perhaps TRBD2 (5 bases). The CDR3 covers 11 residues. Germline CDR1 and CDR2: LGHDT and YNNKEL (reference sequence). Here the CDR3 reads CASSQDLVEVF. DNA for the CDR3: TGTGCCAGCAGCCAAGATCTGGTGGAGGTCTTC.

The rearrangement uses TRBV6-5 and TRBJ2-5; perhaps TRBD1 as D (6 bases). The ends were cut back, 3 bases at V and 6 bases at J, with 14 bases in the middle. Per germline, CDR1 MNHEY and CDR2 SVGAGI. The CDR3 runs 14 residues. This CDR3 reads CASSYVGAGKTQYF. The CDR3 DNA reads as TGTGCCAGCAGTTATGTGGGGGCAGGAAAGACCCAGTACTTC.

This sequence joins TRBV12-3 or TRBV12-4 and TRBJ1-1; D gene unclear. Trimming pared 5 bases from V and 2 bases from J, leaving 9 bases between. The CDR3 loop spans 13 amino acids. The CDR3 DNA reads TGTGCCAGCAGTCTAAAGCAAAACACTGAAGCTTTCTTT. Amino acids: CASSLKQNTEAFF.

This sequence joins TRBV30 and TRBJ1-2; D possibly corresponds to TRBD1 (5 bases). CDR3 length: 15 amino acids. Germline CDR1 reads GTSNPN; CDR2 reads SVGIG (reference sequence). V lost 2 bases and J lost 0, with 13 bases in between. Here the CDR3 DNA reads TGTGCCTGGAGTCTTCCGGGCAGGGCTAACTATGGCTACACCTTC. This sequence encodes CAWSLPGRANYGYTF.

The chain carries TRBV27 and TRBJ2-3; 8 bases are a match to TRBD2. Germline CDR1 reads MNHEY; CDR2 reads SMNVEV (reference sequence). J gave up 4 bases and V 8 bases, and 8 bases lay outside the gene matches. The CDR3 runs to 14 residues. The CDR3, as DNA: TGTGCCAGCTCCCAGCGGGGGAGGCCAGATACGCAGTATTTT. Translation gives CASSQRGRPDTQYF.

The chain uses TRBV6-2 or TRBV6-3 and TRBJ2-1; D is possibly TRBD1 (5 bases). Trimming cost V 4 bases and J 5 bases, with 18 bases left between them. In germline, CDR1 is MNHEY, CDR2 SVGEGT. CDR3 length: 16 amino acids. CDR3 sequence reads: CASSSPDTRINNEQFF. The CDR3 coding sequence is TGTGCCAGCAGTTCCCCGGACACGCGAATTAACAATGAGCAGTTCTTC.

The CDR3 here is CAWRDRGFDYTF. The CDR3 region has the DNA TGTGCCTGGAGGGACAGGGGGTTTGACTACACCTTC. This chain joins TRBV30 and TRBJ1-2; TRBD1 matches 10 bases. V trimming: 3 bases; J trimming: 10 bases; junction bases outside the gene matches: 5. This CDR3 comprises 12 residues. CDR1 is GTSNPN and CDR2 is SVGIG in the germline V gene (reference sequence).

The chain carries TRBV11-2 and TRBJ1-3, with TRBD1 matching 9 bases. CDR1 is SGHAT, CDR2 FQNNGV, per germline. Trimming removed 4 bases from V and 4 bases from J; junction bases left unmatched: 5. The CDR3 runs 15 residues. The CDR3 spells CASSSGQGPGNTIYF. CDR3 in DNA: TGTGCCAGCAGCTCGGGACAGGGCCCCGGAAACACCATATATTTT.

The gene calls are TRBV6-1 and TRBJ2-7; D unclear. Germline CDR1 and CDR2: MNHNS and SASEGT. V was pared by 2 bases and J by 0 bases, with 11 bases between. This CDR3 region has 15 residues. CDR3 loop: CASSEFTSSSYEQYF. In DNA, the CDR3 is TGTGCCAGCAGTGAATTTACATCTAGCTCCTACGAGCAGTACTTC.

The chain combines TRBV11-3 with TRBJ2-2, with D possibly TRBD2 on 5 matching bases. CDR1 is SGHNT, CDR2 YENEEA, per germline. The CDR3 spans 14 residues. V was shortened by 1 base and J by 3 bases, with 6 bases between the two germline ends. In nucleotides, the CDR3 is TGTGCCAGCAGCTTAGTCGGGGACACCGGGGAGCTGTTTTTT. Protein: CASSLVGDTGELFF.

CDR3: CASSPLAGDYNEQFF. The CDR3 nucleotides read TGTGCCAGCTCACCCTTAGCGGGGGATTACAATGAGCAGTTCTTC. This chain uses TRBV18 with TRBJ2-1, with 9 bases that match TRBD2. The germline V gene has CDR1 KGHSH and CDR2 LQKENI. The V gene end was trimmed by 3 bases and the J gene end by 4 bases; junction bases not matched to a gene: 4. The CDR3 runs to 15 residues.

This clone was detected once. This chain joins TRBV5-1 and TRBJ1-1; 8 bases fit TRBD1. With 4 bases clipped from V and 4 bases from J, the junction kept 9 bases outside the gene matches. The length of the CDR3 is 15 residues. Germline assignment: CDR1 SGHRS and CDR2 YFSETQ. CDR3 in amino acids: CASSPRTGGSTEAFF. The CDR3 coding sequence is TGCGCCAGCAGCCCCCGTACAGGGGGGTCCACTGAAGCTTTCTTT.